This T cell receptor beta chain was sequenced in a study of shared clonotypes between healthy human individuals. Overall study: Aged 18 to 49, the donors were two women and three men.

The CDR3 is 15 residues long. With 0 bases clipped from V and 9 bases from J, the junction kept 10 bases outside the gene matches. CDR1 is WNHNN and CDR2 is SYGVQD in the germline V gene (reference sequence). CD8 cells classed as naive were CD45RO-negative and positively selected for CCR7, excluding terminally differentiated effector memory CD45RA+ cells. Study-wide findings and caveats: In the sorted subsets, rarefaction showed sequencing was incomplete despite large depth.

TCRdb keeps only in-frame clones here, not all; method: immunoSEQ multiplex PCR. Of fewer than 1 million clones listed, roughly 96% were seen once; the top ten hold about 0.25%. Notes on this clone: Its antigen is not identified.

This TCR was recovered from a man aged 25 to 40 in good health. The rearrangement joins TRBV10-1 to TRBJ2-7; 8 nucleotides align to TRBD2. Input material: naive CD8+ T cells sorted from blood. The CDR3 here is CASSESALAGGVQYF. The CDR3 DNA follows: TGCGCCAGCAGTGAGTCAGCGCTAGCGGGCGGTGTGCAGTACTTC.